These 30 T cell receptor beta chains came from one sample sequenced in a study of cytomegalovirus exposure and HLA in healthy donors (dated by TCRdb to between 2016 and 2019). To prepare the library, the immunoSEQ multiplex PCR assay was applied. A mixture of 60 forward primers for TCR Vbeta segments and 13 reverse primers for TCR Jbeta segments was used in the multiplex PCR. This is the immuneACCESS table as TCRdb keeps it, with only in-frame sequences that have V and J called. A part of the clones is gone; compared with another copy, unresolved V genes explain less than half, and the rest is unexplained. Counted in this sample were 180,000 or so clones; around two thirds of them appeared once. The leading ten clones occupy roughly 2.9% of the sample. The sample was PBMCs. These receptors originate from a man aged 35-49 years in good health and CMV-seronegative.

V usage is TRBV5-1 and J usage is TRBJ1-1, with 11 bases fitting TRBD1. The CDR3 runs to 15 residues. After removal of 1 base from V and 8 bases from J, the junction contained 7 bases not matched to a gene. In germline, CDR1 is SGHRS, CDR2 YFSETQ. Here the CDR3 DNA reads TGCGCCAGCAGCTTGAGCTCCGGACAGGGGGCCGAAGCTTTCTTT. Translating it yields CASSLSSGQGAEAFF.

This sequence joins TRBV4-1 and TRBJ1-5; TRBD1 agrees at 10 bases. Trimming removed 5 bases from V and 1 base from J; junction bases left unmatched: 2. The CDR3 length is 15 residues. Germline lookup yields CDR1 MGHRA and CDR2 YSYEKL. The CDR3 DNA reads TGCGCCAGCAGCTGGACAGGGGGGAGCAATCAGCCCCAGCATTTT. Protein sequence: CASSWTGGSNQPQHF.

This clone was observed a few times. J is TRBJ1-4 and V is TRBV2; D not certain. CDR1 and CDR2 from the germline V gene are SNHLY and FYNNEI. V dropped 3 bases and J dropped 2 bases, with 10 bases sitting between them. The CDR3 runs 15 residues. CDR3 amino acids: CASSEAGWTNEKLFF. The CDR3 DNA reads TGTGCCAGCAGTGAGGCGGGTTGGACTAATGAAAAACTGTTTTTT.

The chain recombines TRBV14 with TRBJ2-1, with 13 bases identical to TRBD2. The CDR3 totals 18 residues. Germline CDR1 is SGHDN and CDR2 is FVKESK. V lost 3 bases to trimming and J lost 6 bases; unmatched junction nucleotides: 11. The CDR3, as DNA: TGTGCCAGCAGCCATGGGCTCTTGACTAGCGGGAGGACCAATGAGCAGTTCTTC. Its translation: CASSHGLLTSGRTNEQFF. Variable domain in full (rest from reference TRBV14 and TRBJ2-1): EAGVTQFPSHSVIEKGQTVTLRCDPISGHDNLYWYRRVMGKEIKFLLHFVKESKQDESGMPNNRFLAERTGGTYSTLKVQPAELEDSGVYFCASSHGLLTSGRTNEQFFGPGTRLTVL.

A remark on this clone: At one end, the junction sequence differs from germline, possibly due to a read error. The chain is built from TRBV28 and TRBJ2-7, with TRBD1 identical over 7 bases. The CDR3 runs to 11 residues. Germline assignment: CDR1 MDHEN and CDR2 SYDVKM. The CDR3, as DNA: TGTGCCAGCTACGGCAAAGGACAGGCCGACTTC. Translated: CASYGKGQADF. The whole variable domain, filled in from reference TRBV28 and TRBJ2-7, reads DVKVTQSSRYLVKRTGEKVFLECVQDMDHENMFWYRQDPGLGLRLIYFSYDVKMKEKGDIPEGYSVSREKKERFSLILESASTNQTSMYLCASYGKGQADFGPGTRLTVT.

The chain employs TRBV29-1 and TRBJ1-1; D gene uncertain. The CDR3 consists of 13 residues. The V and J ends lost 3 bases and 0 bases respectively, with 8 bases between them. CDR1 and CDR2 (germline): SQVTM, ANQGSEA. CDR3 protein: CSVDVQVNTEAFF. The CDR3 bases are TGCAGCGTTGACGTCCAGGTGAACACTGAAGCTTTCTTT.

The chain uses TRBV20-1 and TRBJ1-3; D remains ambiguous. The CDR3 is 11 residues long. Germline V gene sequence: CDR1 DFQATT, CDR2 SNEGSKA (reference sequence). V was pared by 5 bases and J by 0 bases, with 2 bases between. The CDR3 protein is CSAYSGNTIYF. CDR3 sequence (DNA): TGCAGTGCTTACTCTGGAAACACCATATATTTT.

The chain is built from TRBV12-5 and TRBJ1-1; D gene uncertain. The CDR3 runs 15 residues. CDR1 LGHNT and CDR2 FRNRAP come from the germline V gene. Trimming cost V 1 base and J 0 bases, with 9 bases left between them. CDR3 residues: CASGLEGGVNTEAFF. The CDR3 nucleotides are TGTGCTAGTGGTTTGGAAGGAGGAGTGAACACTGAAGCTTTCTTT.

V usage is TRBV7-6 and J usage is TRBJ2-2, with TRBD2 matching over 13 bases. V was clipped by 5 bases and J by 8 bases; unmatched bases: 11. This CDR3 region has 17 residues. Germline V gene lookup returns CDR1 SGHVS and CDR2 FNYEAQ. CDR3 sequence reads: CASSQPWTSGSGGELFF. Here the CDR3 DNA reads TGTGCCAGCAGCCAACCCTGGACTAGCGGGAGTGGGGGGGAGCTGTTTTTT.

V gene TRBV27 combines with J gene TRBJ1-5; 8 nucleotides agree with TRBD1. V dropped 6 bases and J dropped 6; count of bases not matched to a gene: 4. The CDR3 contains 13 residues. CDR1 is MNHEY and CDR2 is SMNVEV in the germline V gene (reference sequence). The CDR3 sequence is CASRTGESQPQHF. As DNA, the CDR3 is TGTGCCAGCAGGACAGGGGAGTCTCAGCCCCAGCATTTT.

The V and J genes are TRBV11-3 and TRBJ1-2; possible D gene TRBD1, 6 bases. V was cut by 5 bases and J by 4 bases, with 11 bases left in between. The CDR3 sequence is 13 residues long. Germline V lookup: CDR1 SGHNT, CDR2 YENEEA. The CDR3 sequence is CASSPGATYGYTF. The DNA of the CDR3 is TGTGCCAGCAGCCCAGGGGCGACCTATGGCTACACCTTC.

V is TRBV11-2 and J is TRBJ2-7; 12 positions match TRBD2. This CDR3 comprises 18 residues. Germline V gene sequence: CDR1 SGHAT, CDR2 FQNNGV. V was pared by 5 bases and J by 0 bases, with 11 bases of the junction left unmatched. DNA of the CDR3: TGTGCCAGCAGCACGACTAGCGGGAGTTCGGTTAGCTCCTACGAGCAGTACTTC. It translates to CASSTTSGSSVSSYEQYF.

The chain recombines TRBV4-1 with TRBJ2-1; 8 bases match TRBD1. Unmatched junction bases numbered 5, after V lost 1 base and J lost 6 bases. The CDR3 covers 15 residues. CDR1 and CDR2 (germline): MGHRA, YSYEKL. DNA for the CDR3: TGCGCCAGCAGCCAAGGAGGACAGGGCGGCAATGAGCAGTTCTTC. Encoded protein: CASSQGGQGGNEQFF.

This clone was recorded a few times. The chain uses TRBV5-1 and TRBJ2-3, with 9 bases fitting TRBD2. CDR1 is SGHRS, CDR2 YFSETQ, per germline. This CDR3 contains 15 residues. Losses at the gene ends were 4 bases for V and 3 bases for J; bases not matched to a gene: 6. The CDR3 DNA is TGCGCCAGCAGCGGCGGGAGGGCCGGGACAGATACGCAGTATTTT. Translating it yields CASSGGRAGTDTQYF.

This clone has just a few counts. The chain has TRBV11-2 and TRBJ2-1; 9 bases map to TRBD2. From germline, CDR1 is SGHAT and CDR2 FQNNGV. V lost 3 bases to trimming and J lost 2 bases; unmatched junction nucleotides: 8. This CDR3 is 17 amino acids long. The CDR3 coding sequence is TGTGCCAGCAGCTTCACGTCCGGGACTAGCCCCTACAATGAGCAGTTCTTC. It is translated as CASSFTSGTSPYNEQFF.

The genes are TRBV18 and TRBJ2-3; tentatively, D is TRBD1 (5 bases). V was cut by 6 bases and J by 7 bases, with 11 bases left in between. The germline V gene has CDR1 KGHSH and CDR2 LQKENI. The CDR3 extends over 12 amino acids. The CDR3 here is CASSLGQYTQYF. The CDR3 DNA reads TGTGCCAGCTCCCTCGGACAATATACGCAGTATTTT. Complete variable domain (other parts from reference TRBV18 and TRBJ2-3): NAGVMQNPRHLVRRRGQEARLRCSPMKGHSHVYWYRQLPEEGLKFMVYLQKENIIDESGMPKERFSAEFPKEGPSILRIQQVVRGDSAAYFCASSLGQYTQYFGPGTRLTVL.

This chain links TRBV5-6 with TRBJ1-6; possibly TRBD1 for D (5 bases). The V and J ends lost 1 base and 8 bases respectively, with 10 bases between them. This CDR3 spans 14 amino acids. Germline V gene lookup returns CDR1 SGHDT and CDR2 YYEEEE. CDR3: CASSLPRVDSPLHF. CDR3 nucleotide sequence: TGTGCCAGCAGCTTGCCCAGGGTGGATTCACCCCTCCACTTT. The whole variable domain, filled in from reference TRBV5-6 and TRBJ1-6, reads DAGVTQSPTHLIKTRGQQVTLRCSPKSGHDTVSWYQQALGQGPQFIFQYYEEEERQRGNFPDRFSGHQFPNYSSELNVNALLLGDSALYLCASSLPRVDSPLHFGNGTRLTVT.

The chain combines TRBV4-2 with TRBJ2-3; the D is unclear. CDR3 length equals 13 residues. The germline V gene encodes CDR1 LGHNA and CDR2 YNFKEQ. V was pared by 7 bases and J by 5 bases, with 13 bases between. The CDR3 spells CASTFSSGDTQYF. CDR3 nucleotides: TGTGCCAGCACCTTTTCATCCGGAGATACGCAGTATTTT.

A single count supports this clone. The chain links TRBV7-7 to TRBJ2-1, with a possible D match to TRBD1 (5 bases). CDR1 SSHAT and CDR2 FNYEAQ come from the germline V gene (reference sequence). This CDR3 is 14 amino acids long. V lost 6 bases and J lost 2, with 11 bases in between. The DNA for the CDR3 is TGTGCCAGCAGTGCCCAGGGCCCCTACAATGAGCAGTTCTTC. Protein: CASSAQGPYNEQFF. Combining the CDR3 with reference TRBV7-7 and TRBJ2-1 gives the whole variable domain GAGVSQSPRYKVTKRGQDVTLRCDPISSHATLYWYQQALGQGPEFLTYFNYEAQPDKSGLPSDRFSAERPEGSISTLTIQRTEQRDSAMYRCASSAQGPYNEQFFGPGTRLTVL.

This sequence joins TRBV28 and TRBJ2-5; weak D call: TRBD1 (5 bases). CDR1 MDHEN and CDR2 SYDVKM come from the germline V gene. V dropped 7 bases and J dropped 2 bases, with 14 bases sitting between them. This CDR3 region has 14 residues. CDR3 region: CASTTGQKQETQYF. CDR3 nucleotides: TGTGCCAGCACCACCGGACAAAAACAAGAGACCCAGTACTTC.

The rearrangement links TRBV7-8 to TRBJ1-4, with D unclear. Trimming removed 5 bases from V and 0 bases from J, with 10 bases in between. The CDR3 covers 15 residues. Germline V gene sequence: CDR1 SGHVS, CDR2 FQNEAQ. The CDR3 nucleotides read TGTGCCAGCAGCCTCAACGGTCCAACTAATGAAAAACTGTTTTTT. Encoded protein: CASSLNGPTNEKLFF.

V and J are TRBV7-8 and TRBJ2-7; D might be TRBD2 (6 bases). Germline V CDR1 and CDR2: SGHVS, FQNEAQ. Trimming cost V 5 bases and J 0 bases, with 11 bases left between them. The length of the CDR3 is 14 residues. The DNA for the CDR3 is TGTGCCAGCAGCCGGGACTCCGCCTCCTACGAGCAGTACTTC. It codes for CASSRDSASYEQYF. Filled out from reference TRBV7-8 and TRBJ2-7, the complete variable domain reads GAGVSQSPRYKVAKRGQDVALRCDPISGHVSLFWYQQALGQGPEFLTYFQNEAQLDKSGLPSDRFFAERPEGSVSTLKIQRTQQEDSAVYLCASSRDSASYEQYFGPGTRLTVT.

The chain joins TRBV9 to TRBJ2-7, with 10 bases identical to TRBD1. Germline CDR1 is SGDLS and CDR2 is YYNGEE. CDR3 size: 16 residues. J gave up 5 bases and V 4 bases, and 12 bases lay outside the gene matches. As DNA, the CDR3 is TGTGCCAGCAGCCCTGCGGGGGGACAGGGGAGTGACGAGCAGTACTTC. Protein: CASSPAGGQGSDEQYF.

This clone was counted between two and nine times. The chain combines TRBV13 with TRBJ2-1, with 10 positions matching TRBD2. This CDR3 has 15 amino acids. Germline lookup yields CDR1 PRHDT and CDR2 FYEKMQ (reference sequence). The trim removed 4 bases at V and 5 bases at J, leaving 5 bases unmatched. The CDR3 here is CASSSAGGPNNEQFF. The CDR3 bases are TGTGCCAGCAGCTCAGCGGGGGGGCCGAACAATGAGCAGTTCTTC.

This clone appeared a few times. The chain recombines TRBV27 with TRBJ1-1, with D tentatively TRBD1 (5 bases). Looked up from germline, CDR1 is MNHEY and CDR2 is SMNVEV (reference sequence). This CDR3 has 13 residues. Trimming stripped 3 bases from V and 1 base from J, with 6 bases between. CDR3 sequence: CASSFDRNTEAFF. CDR3 coding DNA: TGTGCCAGCAGTTTTGACAGGAACACTGAAGCTTTCTTT.

The chain carries TRBV28 and TRBJ1-2; D is possibly TRBD1 (6 bases). Germline CDR1 and CDR2: MDHEN and SYDVKM. The CDR3 spans 12 residues. V lost 4 bases to trimming and J lost 8 bases, with 11 bases between them. The CDR3 bases are TGTGCCAGCAGTTCAGGACAGATGGGCTACACCTTC. This gives the protein CASSSGQMGYTF.

This chain uses TRBV6-6 with TRBJ2-3; the D gene is possibly TRBD2 (7 bases). V lost 2 bases, J lost 4 bases, and 16 bases lay in between. The CDR3 sequence is 16 residues long. Germline CDR1 reads MNHNY; CDR2 reads SVGAGI (reference sequence). The CDR3 DNA reads as TGTGCCAGCAGTTACGGTAGGGGGGGTAGGCCAGATACGCAGTATTTT. Translated, it gives CASSYGRGGRPDTQYF.

This clone has just a few counts. V and J are TRBV7-3 and TRBJ1-1; perhaps TRBD1 as D (5 bases). This CDR3 is 13 amino acids long. The germline V gene encodes CDR1 SGHTA and CDR2 FQGTGA. The V end was cut by 5 bases, the J end by 6 bases, with 13 bases between. In DNA, the CDR3 is TGTGCCAGCAGCCCCGGGGGTCTCCCTGAAGCTTTCTTT. Translation: CASSPGGLPEAFF.

The chain is built from TRBV6-1 and TRBJ2-1, with D possibly being TRBD1 (5 bases). CDR3 size: 15 residues. Germline CDR1 and CDR2: MNHNS and SASEGT. The germline V and J ends were trimmed by 2 bases and 0 bases, with 8 bases remaining between them. CDR3 loop: CASSESGLSYNEQFF. For the CDR3, the DNA is TGTGCCAGCAGTGAATCAGGGCTCTCCTACAATGAGCAGTTCTTC.

This rearrangement joins TRBV19 to TRBJ1-5; possibly TRBD1 for D (5 bases). The V end was cut by 6 bases, the J end by 0 bases, with 12 bases between. The CDR3 covers 15 residues. Germline CDR1 reads LNHDA; CDR2 reads SQIVND (reference sequence). The CDR3 loop reads CASRPTENSNQPQHF. DNA for the CDR3: TGTGCCAGTAGACCGACAGAGAATAGCAATCAGCCCCAGCATTTT.